This T cell receptor (beta chain) came from a study of PD-1 blockade in mismatch repair-deficient tumors. Clones were read by immunoSEQ multiplex PCR, and TCRdb kept only the in-frame ones, dropping some. Of over 100,000 clones in the sample, over 65% were seen once. V lost 6 bases and J lost 5; bases outside the gene matches: 4. CDR1 SNHLY and CDR2 FYNNEI come from the germline V gene. The CDR3 loop spans 15 amino acids. The sample here was peripheral blood, taken about 60 weeks after starting pembrolizumab. The rearrangement uses TRBV2 and TRBJ2-2, with 12 bases aligning to TRBD2. This clonotype originated in an adult with mismatch repair-deficient cancer. CDR3 protein: CASRSTSGSTGELFF. As DNA, the CDR3 is TGTGCCAGCAGGTCGACTAGCGGGAGTACCGGGGAGCTGTTTTTT.